A selection of T cell receptor beta chains follows, all from one sample in a study of T cell repertoires in cytomegalovirus infection. TCRdb independently ran MiXCR on the reads; one entry per CDR3 protein. The sample records around 430,000 distinct CDR3 sequences, roughly 43% being singletons. Their antigen targets remain unknown. Source: cultured PBMCs, taken from culture after CMV antigen stimulation. The receptors stem from a human donor in good health (CMV status not recorded). Some clones in this sample may be carry-over from other donors' samples. CDR3s include the opening cysteine and the closing phenylalanine or tryptophan. D genes are given only for firm matches. Rows give clone size only sometimes, using once, few, many, or a class for an expanded clone.

CDR3 length	D gene	clone size	J gene	V gene	CDR3 protein	CDR3 DNA
12	NA	few	TRBJ2-7	TRBV7-9	CASSWDAYEQYF	TGTGCCAGCAGCTGGGATGCCTACGAGCAGTACTTC
15	NA	NA	TRBJ1-5	TRBV19	CASSRRDRKNQPQHF	TGTGCCAGTTCCCGCCGCGACAGAAAGAATCAGCCCCAGCATTTT
15	NA	NA	TRBJ2-3	TRBV12-3/TRBV12-4	CASSPLRRAPDTQYF	TGTGCCAGCAGTCCCTTACGACGGGCCCCAGATACGCAGTATTTT
17	NA	NA	TRBJ1-4	TRBV5-1	CASSLARSGQLGEKLFF	TGCGCCAGCAGCTTGGCCCGCTCAGGACAACTAGGTGAAAAACTGTTTTTT
15	TRBD2	many	TRBJ2-3	TRBV7-2	CATNLLAGAADTQYF	TGTGCCACCAACCTACTAGCGGGAGCGGCAGATACGCAGTATTTT
15	TRBD2	few	TRBJ2-7	TRBV6-5	CASRRSGSGSYEQYF	TGTGCCAGCAGGCGTAGCGGGAGCGGGTCCTACGAGCAGTACTTC
15	NA	NA	TRBJ1-3	TRBV6-2/TRBV6-3	CASSYHRRSGNTIYF	TGTGCCAGCAGTTACCATCGCCGGTCTGGAAACACCATATATTTT
14	TRBD2	NA	TRBJ2-3	TRBV5-6	CASSLLRGGRKQYF	TGTGCCAGCAGCTTGCTCCGGGGGGGCCGGAAGCAGTATTTT
16	TRBD2	few	TRBJ2-5	TRBV7-6	CASSPRTSGASVTQYF	TGTGCCAGCAGCCCCCGGACTAGCGGGGCGTCGGTGACCCAGTACTTC
15	NA	once	TRBJ1-2	TRBV4-2	CASSQGRASHYGYTF	TGTGCCAGCAGCCAAGGGAGGGCTTCCCACTATGGCTACACCTTC
15	TRBD2	NA	TRBJ2-7	TRBV3-1	CASSQRGLAGGEQYF	TGTGCCAGCAGCCAACGCGGGCTAGCGGGAGGCGAGCAGTACTTC
16	TRBD2	once	TRBJ2-1	TRBV7-2	CASSSELAGGPNEQFF	TGTGCCAGCAGCTCCGAGTTAGCGGGGGGACCTAATGAGCAGTTCTTC
15	NA	NA	TRBJ2-7	TRBV2	CASSEGQVLLHEQYF	TGTGCCAGCAGTGAGGGGCAGGTGCTTTTACACGAGCAGTACTTC
14	NA	few	TRBJ2-7	TRBV7-6	CASSLRGNIGEQYF	TGTGCCAGCAGCTTAAGGGGTAATATAGGCGAGCAGTACTTC